This note documents a single TCR beta chain sequence. The data derive from a study of blood T cell repertoires in COVID-19. Across the study: Researchers got acute and convalescent COVID-19 samples from the United States, Italy and Spain. From T cells, B-cell-depleted T cells, or PBMCs came the material, which was cDNA or gDNA.

The authors' processing: Reference gene primer amplification gave estimated nucleated cell counts. This table comes from immunoSEQ multiplex PCR, and its TCRdb copy is limited to in-frame clones, with some not included. V and J calls and clone size follow that table, whereas D and trimming were derived from the DNA. The data hold around 87,000 clones, with roughly 79% observed a single time. Trimming stripped 7 bases from V and 2 bases from J, with 14 bases between. The germline CDR1 and CDR2 sequences are MDHEN and SYDVKM. This CDR3 comprises 14 residues. What was sequenced was peripheral blood. This TCR derives from a woman at least 80 years old with acute or convalescent COVID-19. The rearrangement uses TRBV28 and TRBJ1-1, with TRBD1 as a possible D gene (5 bases). CDR3 region: CASKEGAENTEAFF. Written as DNA, the CDR3 is TGTGCCAGCAAAGAAGGGGCGGAAAACACTGAAGCTTTCTTT.